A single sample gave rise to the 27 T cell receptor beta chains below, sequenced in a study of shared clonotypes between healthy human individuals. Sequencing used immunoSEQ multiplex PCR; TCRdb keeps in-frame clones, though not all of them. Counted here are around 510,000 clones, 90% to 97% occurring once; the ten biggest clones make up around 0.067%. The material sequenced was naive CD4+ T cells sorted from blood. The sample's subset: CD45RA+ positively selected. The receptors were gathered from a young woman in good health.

In DNA form, the CDR3 reads TGCGCCAGCAGCTTGGTTTACGGGACAAGCTCCTACGAGCAGTACTTC. It translates to CASSLVYGTSSYEQYF. The chain links TRBV5-1 to TRBJ2-7, with D possibly TRBD1 on 6 matching bases. Germline V gene sequence: CDR1 SGHRS, CDR2 YFSETQ. Trimming stripped 0 bases from V and 0 bases from J, with 13 bases between. The CDR3 covers 16 residues.

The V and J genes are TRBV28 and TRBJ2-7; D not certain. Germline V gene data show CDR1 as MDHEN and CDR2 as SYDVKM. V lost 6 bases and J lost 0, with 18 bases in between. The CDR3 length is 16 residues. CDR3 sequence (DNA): TGTGCCAGCAGCACGGGCGGCCGACCGGGCTCCTACGAGCAGTACTTC. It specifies CASSTGGRPGSYEQYF.

The CDR3 spells CASSDPGNGYEQYF. The CDR3 coding sequence is TGTGCCAGCAGTGACCCAGGGAACGGTTACGAGCAGTACTTC. This chain joins TRBV28 and TRBJ2-7, with a tentative D call TRBD1 (5 bases). The V end was cut by 5 bases, the J end by 4 bases, with 15 bases between. Germline values: CDR1 MDHEN, CDR2 SYDVKM. The CDR3 has 14 amino acids.

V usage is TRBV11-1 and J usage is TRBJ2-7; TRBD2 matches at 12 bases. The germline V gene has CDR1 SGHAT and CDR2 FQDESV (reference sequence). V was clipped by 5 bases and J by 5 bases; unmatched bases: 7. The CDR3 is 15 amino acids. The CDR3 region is CASSLGLAGHNEQYF. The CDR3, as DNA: TGTGCCAGCAGCCTTGGACTAGCGGGACACAACGAGCAGTACTTC.

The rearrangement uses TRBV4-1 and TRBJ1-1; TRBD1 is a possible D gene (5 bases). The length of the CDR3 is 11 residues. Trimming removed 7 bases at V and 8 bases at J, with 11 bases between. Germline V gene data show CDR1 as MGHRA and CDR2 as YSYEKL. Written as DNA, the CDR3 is TGCGCCAGCACGAGGGGATCAGAAGCTTTCTTT. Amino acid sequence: CASTRGSEAFF.

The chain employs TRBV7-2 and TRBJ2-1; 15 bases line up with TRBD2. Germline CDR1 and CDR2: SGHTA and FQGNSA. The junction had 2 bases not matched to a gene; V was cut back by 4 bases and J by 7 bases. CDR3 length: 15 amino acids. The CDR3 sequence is CASSSGLAGGNEQFF. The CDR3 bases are TGTGCCAGCAGCTCGGGACTAGCGGGGGGAAATGAGCAGTTCTTC.

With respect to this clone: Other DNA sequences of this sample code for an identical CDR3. CDR3 nucleotide sequence: TGTGCCAGCAGTCCAGGACAGACCTACGAGCAGTACTTC. Translating gives CASSPGQTYEQYF. The V gene is TRBV27, the J gene TRBJ2-7; maybe TRBD1 (6 bases). The CDR3 is made up of 13 amino acids. Trimming pared 5 bases from V and 2 bases from J, leaving 10 bases between. Germline V gene lookup returns CDR1 MNHEY and CDR2 SMNVEV (reference sequence).

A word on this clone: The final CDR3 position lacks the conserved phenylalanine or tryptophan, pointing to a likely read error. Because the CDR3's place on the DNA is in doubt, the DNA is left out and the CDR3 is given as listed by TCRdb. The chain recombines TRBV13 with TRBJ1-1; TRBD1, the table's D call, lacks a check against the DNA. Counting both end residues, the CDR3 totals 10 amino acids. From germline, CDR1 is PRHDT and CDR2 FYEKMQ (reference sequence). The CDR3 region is CASSKTLQGC.

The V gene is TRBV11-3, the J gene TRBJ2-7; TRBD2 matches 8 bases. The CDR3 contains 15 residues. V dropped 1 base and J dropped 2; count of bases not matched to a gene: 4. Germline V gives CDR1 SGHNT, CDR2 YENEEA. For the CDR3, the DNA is TGTGCCAGCAGCTTAGTCGGGAGGGCCGCCTACGAGCAGTACTTC. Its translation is CASSLVGRAAYEQYF.

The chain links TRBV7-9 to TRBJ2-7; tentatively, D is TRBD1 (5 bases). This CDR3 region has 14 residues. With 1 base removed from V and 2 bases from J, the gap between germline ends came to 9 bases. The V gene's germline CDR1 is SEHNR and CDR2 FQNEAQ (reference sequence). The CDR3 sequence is CASSLDRHPYEQYF. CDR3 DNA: TGTGCCAGCAGCTTAGACAGGCACCCCTACGAGCAGTACTTC.

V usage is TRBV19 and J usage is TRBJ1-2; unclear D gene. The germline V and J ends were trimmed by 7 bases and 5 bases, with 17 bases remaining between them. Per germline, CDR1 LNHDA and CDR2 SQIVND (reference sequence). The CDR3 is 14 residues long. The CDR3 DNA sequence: TGTGCCAGTACCCAACAAACCACCGGGTATGGCTACACCTTC. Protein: CASTQQTTGYGYTF. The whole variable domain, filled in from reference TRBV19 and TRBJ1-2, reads DGGITQSPKYLFRKEGQNVTLSCEQNLNHDAMYWYRQDPGQGLRLIYYSQIVNDFQKGDIAEGYSVSREKKESFPLTVTSAQKNPTAFYLCASTQQTTGYGYTFGSGTRLTVV.

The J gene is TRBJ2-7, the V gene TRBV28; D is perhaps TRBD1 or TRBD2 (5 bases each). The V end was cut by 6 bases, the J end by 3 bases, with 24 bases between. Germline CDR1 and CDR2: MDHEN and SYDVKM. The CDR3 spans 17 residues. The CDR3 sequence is CASRDHTTRDGHYEQYF. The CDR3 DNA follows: TGTGCCAGCAGAGACCACACAACAAGGGACGGCCACTACGAGCAGTACTTC.

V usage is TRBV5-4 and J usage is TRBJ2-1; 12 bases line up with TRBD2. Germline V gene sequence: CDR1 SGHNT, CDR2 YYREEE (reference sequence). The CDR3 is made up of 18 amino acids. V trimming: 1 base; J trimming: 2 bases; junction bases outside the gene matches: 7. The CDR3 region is CASSLRLAGGQPYNEQFF. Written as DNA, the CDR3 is TGTGCCAGCAGCTTGCGGCTAGCGGGAGGGCAGCCCTACAATGAGCAGTTCTTC.

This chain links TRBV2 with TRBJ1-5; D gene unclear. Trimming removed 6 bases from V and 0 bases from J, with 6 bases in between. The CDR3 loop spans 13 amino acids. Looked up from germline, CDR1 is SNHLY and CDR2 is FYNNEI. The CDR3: CASRLNSNQPQHF. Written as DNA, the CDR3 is TGTGCCAGCAGGCTAAATAGCAATCAGCCCCAGCATTTT.

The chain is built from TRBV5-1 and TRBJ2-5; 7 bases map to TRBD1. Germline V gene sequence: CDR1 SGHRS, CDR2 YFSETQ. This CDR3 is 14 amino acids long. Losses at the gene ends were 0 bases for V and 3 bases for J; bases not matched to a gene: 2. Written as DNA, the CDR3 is TGCGCCAGCAGCTTGGGAGGGACAGAAGAGACCCAGTACTTC. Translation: CASSLGGTEETQYF.

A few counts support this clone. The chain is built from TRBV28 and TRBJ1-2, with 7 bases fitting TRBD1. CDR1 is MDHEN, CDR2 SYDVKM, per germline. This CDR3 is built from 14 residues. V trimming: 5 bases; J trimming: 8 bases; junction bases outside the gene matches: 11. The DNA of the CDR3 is TGTGCCAGCAGTCTAGGACAGGTCCCGGGCGGCTACACCTTC. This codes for CASSLGQVPGGYTF.

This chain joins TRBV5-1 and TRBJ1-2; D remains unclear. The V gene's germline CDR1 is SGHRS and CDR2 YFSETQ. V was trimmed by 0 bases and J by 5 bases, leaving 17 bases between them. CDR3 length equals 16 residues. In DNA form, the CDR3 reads TGCGCCAGCAGCTTGGACGGGCGTACACCAAAATATGGCTACACCTTC. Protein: CASSLDGRTPKYGYTF.

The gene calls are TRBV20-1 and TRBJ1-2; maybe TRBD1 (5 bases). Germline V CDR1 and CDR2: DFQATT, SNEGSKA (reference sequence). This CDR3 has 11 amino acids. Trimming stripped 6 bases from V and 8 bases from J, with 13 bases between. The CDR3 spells CSAPRRGGYTF. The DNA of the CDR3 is TGCAGTGCGCCTCGTCGGGGGGGCTACACCTTC.

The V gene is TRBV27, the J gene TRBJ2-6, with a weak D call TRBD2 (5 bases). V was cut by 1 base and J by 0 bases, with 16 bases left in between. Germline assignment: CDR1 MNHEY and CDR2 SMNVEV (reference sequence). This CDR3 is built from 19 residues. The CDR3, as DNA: TGTGCCAGCAGTTTATTCGGGCCTCAAGAGGGCTCTGGGGCCAACGTCCTGACTTTC. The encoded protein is CASSLFGPQEGSGANVLTF.

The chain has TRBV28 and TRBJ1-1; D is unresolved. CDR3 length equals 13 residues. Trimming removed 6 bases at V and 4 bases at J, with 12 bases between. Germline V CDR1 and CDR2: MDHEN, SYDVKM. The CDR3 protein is CASSLATATEAFF. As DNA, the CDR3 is TGTGCCAGCAGCCTAGCCACGGCCACTGAAGCTTTCTTT.

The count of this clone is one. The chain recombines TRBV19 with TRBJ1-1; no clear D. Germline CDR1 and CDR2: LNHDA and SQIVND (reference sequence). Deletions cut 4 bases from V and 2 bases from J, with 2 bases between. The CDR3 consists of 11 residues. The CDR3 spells CASSRNTEAFF. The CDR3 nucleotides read TGTGCCAGTAGTAGAAACACTGAAGCTTTCTTT.

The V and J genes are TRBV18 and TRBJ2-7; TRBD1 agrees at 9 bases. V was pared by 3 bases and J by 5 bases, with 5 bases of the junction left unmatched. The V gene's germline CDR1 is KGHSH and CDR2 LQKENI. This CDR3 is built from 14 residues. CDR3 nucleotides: TGTGCCAGCTCACCTGGACAGGGGACCCACGAGCAGTACTTC. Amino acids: CASSPGQGTHEQYF.

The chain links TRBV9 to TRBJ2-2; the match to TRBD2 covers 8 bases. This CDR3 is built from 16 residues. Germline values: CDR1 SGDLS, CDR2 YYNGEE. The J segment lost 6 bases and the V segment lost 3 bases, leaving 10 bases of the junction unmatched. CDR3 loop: CASSGLWREVPGELFF. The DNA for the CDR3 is TGTGCCAGCAGCGGATTGTGGCGGGAGGTGCCCGGGGAGCTGTTTTTT.

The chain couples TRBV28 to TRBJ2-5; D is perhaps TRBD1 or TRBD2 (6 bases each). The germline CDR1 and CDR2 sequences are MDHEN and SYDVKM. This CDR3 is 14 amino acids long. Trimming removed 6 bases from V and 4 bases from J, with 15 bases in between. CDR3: CASSPAGGRETQYF. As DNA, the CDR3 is TGTGCCAGCAGCCCGGCTGGGGGGCGAGAGACCCAGTACTTC.

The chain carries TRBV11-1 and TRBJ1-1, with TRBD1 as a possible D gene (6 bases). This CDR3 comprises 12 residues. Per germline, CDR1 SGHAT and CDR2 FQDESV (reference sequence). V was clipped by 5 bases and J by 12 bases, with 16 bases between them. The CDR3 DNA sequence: TGTGCCAGCAGCAGGTGGTGGGGGCTAACTTTCTTT. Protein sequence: CASSRWWGLTFF.

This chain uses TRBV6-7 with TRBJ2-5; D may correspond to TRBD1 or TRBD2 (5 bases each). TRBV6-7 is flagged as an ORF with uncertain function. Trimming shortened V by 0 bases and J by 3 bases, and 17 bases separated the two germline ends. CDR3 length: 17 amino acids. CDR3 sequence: CASSYSGVGQEEETQYF. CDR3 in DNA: TGTGCCAGCAGTTACTCGGGGGTCGGCCAGGAGGAAGAGACCCAGTACTTC.

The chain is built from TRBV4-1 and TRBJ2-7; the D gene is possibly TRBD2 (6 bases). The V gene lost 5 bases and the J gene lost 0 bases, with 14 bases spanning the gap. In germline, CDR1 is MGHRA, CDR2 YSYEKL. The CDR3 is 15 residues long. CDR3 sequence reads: CASSKSEGFSYEQYF. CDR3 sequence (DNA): TGCGCCAGCAGCAAATCGGAGGGTTTCTCCTACGAGCAGTACTTC.